This T cell receptor beta chain was retrieved from a study of blood T cell repertoires in COVID-19. Study overall: Sources were T cells, B-cell-depleted T cells, or PBMCs; the material itself was cDNA or gDNA.

Per the authors' pipeline: Nucleated cell number was recorded as an estimate derived from reference gene primer amplification. Sequencing used immunoSEQ multiplex PCR; TCRdb keeps in-frame clones, though not all of them. V and J calls plus clone size are reproduced from that table; the DNA served to infer D and trimming. The table records 40,000 to 55,000 clones, about 88% of them present only once. Germline V lookup: CDR1 SGHTA, CDR2 FQGNSA. Trimming cost V 1 base and J 0 bases, with 10 bases left between them. There are 16 residues in the CDR3. The sequencing sample was made of peripheral blood. The genes are TRBV7-2 and TRBJ2-1; perhaps TRBD1 as D (5 bases). The receptor was isolated from a man aged 45-65 years with active COVID-19. The CDR3 DNA reads TGTGCCAGCAGCTTAGTTGCAGGGCGCTCCTACAATGAGCAGTTCTTC. Translating it yields CASSLVAGRSYNEQFF.